The 30 T cell receptor beta chains below come from one sample, sequenced in a study of blood T cell repertoires in COVID-19 (dated by TCRdb to 2020 to 2022). Library prep was done by the immunoSEQ multiplex PCR assay. TCRdb retrieved this table from immuneACCESS and kept in-frame rearrangements only. Not all clones are present; in checked studies, unresolved V genes account for under half, and no reason is known for the remainder. In all, the sample holds about 180,000 clones, and 80% of those were seen once. Jointly, the top ten make up 6.5% of the sample. What was sequenced was peripheral blood. Every receptor here comes from a man between 65 and 79 years old with active or convalescent COVID-19.

The genes are TRBV7-3 and TRBJ2-5, with 11 bases that match TRBD2. V shed 5 bases, J shed 2 bases, and the junction held 1 base outside the gene matches. The CDR3 runs 14 residues. Germline CDR1 and CDR2: SGHTA and FQGTGA. In nucleotides, the CDR3 is TGTGCCAGCAGCCTAGCGGGAGGACAAGAGACCCAGTACTTC. Protein: CASSLAGGQETQYF.

This clone was seen once. The chain links TRBV7-2 to TRBJ1-2, with 9 bases fitting TRBD1. The CDR3 has 14 residues. Germline lookup yields CDR1 SGHTA and CDR2 FQGNSA. With 5 bases clipped from V and 3 bases from J, the junction kept 4 bases outside the gene matches. The DNA of the CDR3 is TGTGCCAGCAGCGCGGACAGGGGCGACTATGGCTACACCTTC. It specifies CASSADRGDYGYTF.

This chain uses TRBV18 with TRBJ1-1; 7 nucleotides match TRBD1. V dropped 4 bases and J dropped 0; count of bases not matched to a gene: 8. The CDR3 length is 16 residues. Germline V gives CDR1 KGHSH, CDR2 LQKENI. CDR3 nucleotide sequence: TGTGCCAGCTCACTTTCGACAGGGATTGTGAACACTGAAGCTTTCTTT. Its translation is CASSLSTGIVNTEAFF.

This clone was recorded at least ten times. CDR3 protein: CASSLGGGRRNQPQHF. CDR3 DNA sequence: TGTGCCAGCAGCTTAGGGGGGGGGCGGCGCAATCAGCCCCAGCATTTT. The J gene is TRBJ1-5, the V gene TRBV7-8; D perhaps matches TRBD1 (6 bases). The CDR3 loop spans 16 amino acids. V lost 1 base and J 2 bases, leaving 12 bases between the germline ends. CDR1 and CDR2 from the germline V gene are SGHVS and FQNEAQ. The full variable domain, rest sourced from reference TRBV7-8 and TRBJ1-5, is GAGVSQSPRYKVAKRGQDVALRCDPISGHVSLFWYQQALGQGPEFLTYFQNEAQLDKSGLPSDRFFAERPEGSVSTLKIQRTQQEDSAVYLCASSLGGGRRNQPQHFGDGTRLSIL.

The sample holds a few counts of this clone. J is TRBJ1-1 and V is TRBV7-6, with D possibly TRBD1 on 5 matching bases. Germline values: CDR1 SGHVS, CDR2 FNYEAQ. Trimming left V 1 base short and J 5 bases short, with 14 bases between. This CDR3 contains 15 residues. The CDR3 loop is CASSLEWRGTTEAFF. The DNA of the CDR3 is TGTGCCAGCAGCTTAGAGTGGAGGGGCACAACTGAAGCTTTCTTT.

The CDR3 loop reads CASSHGQGDIMTNEKLFF. DNA for the CDR3: TGCGCCAGCAGCCATGGACAGGGCGACATTATGACTAATGAAAAACTGTTTTTT. The chain couples TRBV5-1 to TRBJ1-4; 8 positions match TRBD1. Germline V CDR1 and CDR2: SGHRS, YFSETQ. This CDR3 comprises 18 residues. J gave up 2 bases and V 4 bases, and 13 bases lay outside the gene matches.

This sequence joins TRBV7-8 and TRBJ2-5; 7 bases are a match to TRBD1. With 4 bases clipped from V and 4 bases from J, the junction kept 12 bases outside the gene matches. In germline, CDR1 is SGHVS, CDR2 FQNEAQ. The CDR3 covers 16 residues. The CDR3 region has the DNA TGTGCCAGCAGCTCGGCGAGGCAGGGGGTCAGAGAGACCCAGTACTTC. Translation: CASSSARQGVRETQYF.

The V call is TRBV21-1, the J call TRBJ2-1; the table's D call, TRBD1, has no DNA check behind it. TRBV21-1 is noted as a pseudogene. This CDR3 comprises 15 residues. CDR3 in DNA: TGTGCCAGCTACGAATTTCGGACAGATAACAATGAGCAGTTCTTC. Residues: CASYEFRTDNNEQFF.

V usage is TRBV2 and J usage is TRBJ2-3, with 13 bases matching TRBD2. The germline gives CDR1 SNHLY, CDR2 FYNNEI. Unmatched junction bases numbered 13, after V lost 2 bases and J lost 5 bases. The CDR3 spans 19 residues. For the CDR3, the DNA is TGTGCCAGCAGTGAACGACTAGCGGGGGGTCCTACTCGGGTAGATACGCAGTATTTT. It specifies CASSERLAGGPTRVDTQYF.

This rearrangement joins TRBV7-9 to TRBJ1-1; perhaps TRBD1 as D (6 bases). Germline loops: CDR1 SEHNR, CDR2 FQNEAQ (reference sequence). V was cut by 8 bases and J by 4 bases, with 20 bases left in between. The CDR3 length is 15 residues. DNA of the CDR3: TGTGCCAGCGCACGAGAGGGGACAAGCCGCACTGAAGCTTTCTTT. Translated: CASAREGTSRTEAFF.

J is TRBJ2-7 and V is TRBV24-1; weak D call: TRBD2 (5 bases). In germline, CDR1 is KGHDR, CDR2 SFDVKD. The CDR3 has 16 residues. V lost 1 base and J 4 bases, leaving 16 bases between the germline ends. The CDR3 DNA is TGTGCCACCAGTGATTTTAACGGGGATATTCGTTACGAGCAGTACTTC. It encodes CATSDFNGDIRYEQYF.

This chain connects TRBV20-1 to TRBJ2-1, with 7 bases matching TRBD2. Germline-derived CDR1 and CDR2 are DFQATT and SNEGSKA (reference sequence). The trim removed 3 bases at V and 7 bases at J, leaving 9 bases unmatched. The CDR3 runs 14 residues. CDR3 in amino acids: CSASGMGGVNEQFF. The CDR3 nucleotides read TGCAGTGCTAGTGGGATGGGAGGGGTGAATGAGCAGTTCTTC.

The rearrangement links TRBV7-2 to TRBJ2-4, with TRBD2 matching over 9 bases. CDR1 and CDR2 from the germline V gene are SGHTA and FQGNSA. The trim removed 1 base at V and 2 bases at J, leaving 9 bases unmatched. CDR3 length equals 18 residues. The CDR3 is CASSLDPLAGFTKNIQYF. Written as DNA, the CDR3 is TGTGCCAGCAGCTTAGACCCCCTAGCGGGGTTCACCAAAAACATTCAGTACTTC.

The chain has TRBV21-1 and TRBJ1-4. TRBV21-1 is listed as a pseudogene. This CDR3 spans 13 amino acids. The CDR3 nucleotides read TGTGCCAGAGGAGAAGGATTTAATGAAAAACTGTTTTTT. Protein: CARGEGFNEKLFF.

The chain couples TRBV18 to TRBJ1-2, with a weak D call TRBD1 (6 bases). The V end lost 3 bases, the J end lost 8 bases, and 13 bases lay between the germline ends. The length of the CDR3 is 13 residues. Germline V gives CDR1 KGHSH, CDR2 LQKENI. CDR3: CASSPDRVRGYTF. DNA of the CDR3: TGTGCCAGCTCACCGGACAGAGTTCGCGGCTACACCTTC.

Only a few counts were recorded for this clone. The chain links TRBV6-4 to TRBJ2-3, with TRBD1 matching 9 bases. Germline-derived CDR1 and CDR2 are MRHNA and SNTAGT. V lost 7 bases, J lost 0 bases, and 11 bases stayed unmatched. The CDR3 has 17 residues. CDR3 sequence reads: CASNRDRVFRSTDTQYF. CDR3 DNA: TGTGCCAGCAACCGGGACAGGGTTTTTCGGAGCACAGATACGCAGTATTTT.

This rearrangement joins TRBV11-2 to TRBJ2-5, with D possibly TRBD2 on 6 matching bases. The CDR3 extends over 15 amino acids. The germline gives CDR1 SGHAT, CDR2 FQNNGV. V dropped 6 bases and J dropped 2 bases, with 16 bases sitting between them. CDR3 sequence reads: CASRSIRGKQETQYF. The CDR3 nucleotides are TGTGCCAGCAGGTCTATCCGGGGGAAACAAGAGACCCAGTACTTC. The full variable domain, its missing parts supplied by reference TRBV11-2 and TRBJ2-5, is EAGVAQSPRYKIIEKRQSVAFWCNPISGHATLYWYQQILGQGPKLLIQFQNNGVVDDSQLPKDRFSAERLKGVDSTLKIQPAKLEDSAVYLCASRSIRGKQETQYFGPGTRLLVL.

The V gene is TRBV29-1, the J gene TRBJ2-1, with D perhaps matching TRBD2 (5 bases). The CDR3 runs 11 residues. The germline gives CDR1 SQVTM, CDR2 ANQGSEA. V was pared by 4 bases and J by 9 bases, with 10 bases between. The CDR3 coding sequence is TGCAGCGTTGGGATCGGAGGTGAGCAGTTCTTC. Encoded protein: CSVGIGGEQFF.

The V and J genes are TRBV9 and TRBJ1-5; D unresolved. Germline V gives CDR1 SGDLS, CDR2 YYNGEE. V shed 2 bases and J shed 0 bases, with 12 bases lying between them. There are 16 residues in the CDR3. CDR3 region: CASSVPGNNSNQPQHF. The CDR3 bases are TGTGCCAGCAGCGTCCCCGGGAATAATAGCAATCAGCCCCAGCATTTT.

This chain links TRBV7-9 with TRBJ1-1; possible D gene TRBD1, 6 bases. This CDR3 comprises 12 residues. The germline V and J ends were trimmed by 3 bases and 7 bases, with 9 bases remaining between them. CDR1 and CDR2 from the germline V gene are SEHNR and FQNEAQ (reference sequence). The CDR3 is CASSFIQGEAFF. CDR3 nucleotides: TGTGCCAGCAGCTTTATACAGGGTGAAGCTTTCTTT.

The chain employs TRBV14 and TRBJ1-2; D may be TRBD1 (5 bases). V was trimmed by 0 bases and J by 4 bases, leaving 6 bases between them. The CDR3 is 13 amino acids. Germline V gene data show CDR1 as SGHDN and CDR2 as FVKESK. For the CDR3, the DNA is TGTGCCAGCAGCCAAGATCAGGGCTATGGCTACACCTTC. This translates into CASSQDQGYGYTF.

This rearrangement joins TRBV11-2 to TRBJ1-4; no clear D. CDR3 length equals 14 residues. The V gene's germline CDR1 is SGHAT and CDR2 FQNNGV. V was pared by 3 bases and J by 0 bases, with 5 bases between. CDR3 in DNA: TGTGCCAGCAGCTTCAGGACAACTAATGAAAAACTGTTTTTT. It codes for CASSFRTTNEKLFF.

The V gene is TRBV7-6, the J gene TRBJ2-3; D ambiguous. The V and J ends lost 2 bases and 4 bases respectively, with 7 bases between them. The CDR3 extends over 13 amino acids. Germline lookup yields CDR1 SGHVS and CDR2 FNYEAQ. This chain's CDR3 is CASSLMAADTQYF. DNA for the CDR3: TGTGCCAGCAGCTTAATGGCTGCAGATACGCAGTATTTT.

The chain joins TRBV7-9 to TRBJ1-1; a weak D match, TRBD1 (6 bases). Trimming took off 2 bases at V and 3 bases at J, with 10 bases between the two ends. Germline CDR1 SEHNR, CDR2 FQNEAQ (reference sequence). The CDR3 sequence is 14 residues long. The CDR3 bases are TGTGCCAGCAGCTTACGGGGGGCCGACACTGAAGCTTTCTTT. This translates into CASSLRGADTEAFF.

This clone is a singleton in its sample. This rearrangement joins TRBV6-5 to TRBJ1-1; weak D call: TRBD1 (5 bases). The CDR3 loop spans 14 amino acids. CDR1 and CDR2 (germline): MNHEY, SVGAGI. The ends were cut back, 3 bases at V and 1 base at J, with 9 bases in the middle. In nucleotides, the CDR3 is TGTGCCAGCAGTTATCCTGACAGGAACACTGAAGCTTTCTTT. Encoded protein: CASSYPDRNTEAFF.

This clone came up a few times. This sequence joins TRBV19 and TRBJ2-7; weak D call: TRBD2 (6 bases). The germline V and J ends were trimmed by 0 bases and 0 bases, with 21 bases remaining between them. The germline CDR1 and CDR2 sequences are LNHDA and SQIVND (reference sequence). This CDR3 has 19 residues. CDR3 residues: CASSIDRPSVHIPSYEQYF. In nucleotides, the CDR3 is TGTGCCAGTAGTATAGATCGGCCTAGCGTACACATTCCCTCCTACGAGCAGTACTTC.

The genes are TRBV7-9 and TRBJ2-3; D not resolved. CDR1 is SEHNR and CDR2 is FQNEAQ in the germline V gene (reference sequence). Trimming removed 6 bases from V and 5 bases from J, with 15 bases in between. This CDR3 is 14 amino acids long. The CDR3: CASSQSGPQDTQYF. CDR3 sequence (DNA): TGTGCCAGCAGTCAAAGTGGGCCTCAAGATACGCAGTATTTT.

The chain couples TRBV3-1 (or the pseudogene TRBV3-2) to TRBJ2-1; D is undetermined. The length of the CDR3 is 15 residues. Germline assignment: CDR1 LGHDT and CDR2 YNNKEL (reference sequence). The V end lost 1 base, the J end lost 4 bases, and 11 bases lay between the germline ends. CDR3 coding DNA: TGTGCCAGCAGCCAAGTTACTACCCTTTACAATGAGCAGTTCTTC. Its translation: CASSQVTTLYNEQFF.

The CDR3, as DNA: TGCGCCAGCCACGCGTCCGGACAGGGGGGGATCGAGCAGTACTTC. Translation: CASHASGQGGIEQYF. V gene TRBV10-2 combines with J gene TRBJ2-7; 10 nucleotides line up with TRBD1. CDR3 length: 15 amino acids. V dropped 8 bases and J dropped 6; count of bases not matched to a gene: 13. Germline-derived CDR1 and CDR2 are WSHSY and SAAADI.

The chain employs TRBV18 and TRBJ1-2, with TRBD1 matching over 9 bases. Germline loops: CDR1 KGHSH, CDR2 LQKENI. CDR3 length: 14 amino acids. V lost 2 bases to trimming and J lost 6 bases; unmatched junction nucleotides: 4. Written as DNA, the CDR3 is TGTGCCAGCTCACCAAGACAGGGGGAGGATGGCTACACCTTC. This sequence encodes CASSPRQGEDGYTF.